This T cell receptor beta chain was recorded in a study of blood T cell repertoires in COVID-19. Study at large: The samples span acute and convalescent COVID-19 from the United States, Italy and Spain.

Adults between roughly 18 and 90 years of age took part from 24 US areas. TCRdb keeps only in-frame clones here, not all; method: immunoSEQ multiplex PCR. The sample contains about 370,000 clones, 75% to 90% of which appear only once. The receptor's source is a young man who had recovered from COVID-19. Sequences were obtained from PBMCs or T cells enriched from blood (not recorded which).

This CDR3 is CASARRNEQYF. The CDR3 DNA is TGTGCCAGCGCCCGGAGGAACGAGCAGTACTTC. The gene calls are TRBV7-2 and TRBJ2-7; maybe TRBD2 (5 bases). CDR1 and CDR2 (germline): SGHTA, FQGNSA. V lost 8 bases to trimming and J lost 5 bases, with 10 bases between them. The CDR3 loop spans 11 amino acids.